This T cell receptor (beta chain) was documented in a study of cytomegalovirus exposure and HLA in healthy donors. 13 Jbeta primers and 60 Vbeta primers were used for the PCR. Clones were sequenced by immunoSEQ multiplex PCR, and TCRdb holds only the in-frame ones, with some missing. The sample gives about 140,000 clones, approximately 82% of which show up once; over 3% is in the top ten. The CDR3 is 15 residues long. With V trimmed by 0 bases and J by 1 base, 0 bases remained unmatched. Germline CDR1 is SEHNR and CDR2 is FQNEAQ (reference sequence). The TCR sequence derives from a man in his forties in good health and CMV-seronegative. The sample comprised PBMCs. The V and J genes are TRBV7-9 and TRBJ1-1; 9 positions agree with TRBD1. The CDR3 spells CASSLAGQGNTEAFF. CDR3 in DNA: TGTGCCAGCAGCTTAGCGGGACAGGGGAACACTGAAGCTTTCTTT.